This T cell receptor (beta chain) was captured in a study of CD8 T cells in ankylosing spondylitis. This clonotype was observed a few times. Its cognate antigen is unknown. V was pared by 3 bases and J by 4 bases, with 13 bases between. CDR1 is DFQATT and CDR2 is SNEGSKA in the germline V gene (reference sequence). The CDR3 totals 13 residues. By quantitative 5'-RACE with molecular barcodes, the TCR beta libraries were made. TCRdb ran MiXCR on the 5' RACE reads and lists one entry per CDR3 protein. The sample has roughly 260,000 distinct CDR3 sequences; about 20% are singletons. Study observations and caveats: The study identified a TCR beta motif of under ten highly homologous variants that appeared characteristic of ankylosing spondylitis blood.

The sequence came from a male donor with ankylosing spondylitis or in good health (not recorded which). Sequences were obtained from blood, either unsorted or a sorted T cell fraction (not recorded which). J is TRBJ2-7 and V is TRBV20-1, with a tentative D call TRBD2 (6 bases). The CDR3 loop reads CSASPSGRYEQYV. CDR3 DNA: TGCAGTGCTAGTCCCAGCGGGCGTTACGAGCAGTACGTC.